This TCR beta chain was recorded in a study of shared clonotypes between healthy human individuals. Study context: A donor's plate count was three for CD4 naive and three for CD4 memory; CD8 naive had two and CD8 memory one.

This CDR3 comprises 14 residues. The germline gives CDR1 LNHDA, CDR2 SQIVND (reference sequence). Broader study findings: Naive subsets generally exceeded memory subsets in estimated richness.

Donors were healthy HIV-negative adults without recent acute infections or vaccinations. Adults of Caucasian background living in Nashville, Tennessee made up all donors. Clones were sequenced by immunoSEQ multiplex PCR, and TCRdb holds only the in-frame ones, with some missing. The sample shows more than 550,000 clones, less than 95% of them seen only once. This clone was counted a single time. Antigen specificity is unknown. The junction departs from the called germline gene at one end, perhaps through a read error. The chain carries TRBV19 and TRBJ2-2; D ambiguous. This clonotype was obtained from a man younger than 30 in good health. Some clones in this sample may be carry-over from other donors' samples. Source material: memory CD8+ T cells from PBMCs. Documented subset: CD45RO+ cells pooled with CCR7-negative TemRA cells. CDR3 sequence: CASSVDGDWGELFF. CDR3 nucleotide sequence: TGTGCCAGTAGTGTAGACGGTGACTGGGGTGAGCTGTTTTTT.